This record concerns one TCR beta chain sequence. The data belong to a study of blood T cell repertoires in COVID-19. TCRdb's copy holds only in-frame clones and misses some; the assay was immunoSEQ multiplex PCR. Among under 350,000 clones, approximately 89% were seen once, and the ten largest hold less than 3%. The V gene's germline CDR1 is MDHEN and CDR2 SYDVKM. The ends lost 5 bases at V and 8 bases at J; junction bases unmatched: 8. The CDR3 is made up of 14 amino acids. The chain employs TRBV28 and TRBJ1-3, with 8 bases matching TRBD1. The TCR was taken from a woman between 18 and 30 years old who had recovered from COVID-19. Material: PBMCs or T cells enriched from blood (not recorded which). The CDR3 here is CASSPTGGIDTIYF. CDR3 DNA sequence: TGTGCCAGCAGTCCAACAGGGGGTATAGACACCATATATTTT.